A single sample gave rise to the 3 T cell receptor beta chains below, sequenced in a study of technical replicates of blood from a handful of donors. The data were produced by immunoSEQ multiplex PCR, yet TCRdb's version contains in-frame clones alone and is incomplete. The sample has 65,000 to 90,000 clones, around 94% seen once. Input material: T cells isolated from PBMCs. These receptors came from a human donor in good health.

The chain has TRBV27 and TRBJ2-5; TRBD1 might be the D (6 bases). Germline CDR1 is MNHEY and CDR2 is SMNVEV (reference sequence). This CDR3 is built from 14 residues. The V end lost 3 bases, the J end lost 2 bases, and 10 bases lay between the germline ends. The CDR3 spells CASSFTGSQETQYF. CDR3 nucleotides: TGTGCCAGCAGTTTTACAGGGAGTCAAGAGACCCAGTACTTC.

The chain carries TRBV7-2 and TRBJ2-1; 13 bases agree with TRBD2. CDR1 and CDR2 from the germline V gene are SGHTA and FQGNSA. The CDR3 is 18 amino acids. V lost 2 bases and J lost 4; bases outside the gene matches: 8. The CDR3 protein is CASSLTHRTSGRYNEQFF. CDR3 sequence (DNA): TGTGCCAGCAGCTTAACCCACCGGACTAGCGGGAGATACAATGAGCAGTTCTTC.

The V gene is TRBV14, the J gene TRBJ1-5, with D possibly matching TRBD1 (6 bases). The V gene lost 2 bases and the J gene lost 6 bases, with 11 bases spanning the gap. The germline V gene encodes CDR1 SGHDN and CDR2 FVKESK. The CDR3 is made up of 14 amino acids. CDR3 amino acids: CASSQNRDGQPQHF. CDR3 nucleotides: TGTGCCAGCAGCCAAAACAGGGATGGTCAGCCCCAGCATTTT.